Below are 27 T cell receptor beta chains sequenced from a single sample in a study of shared clonotypes between healthy human individuals. Naive CD8 cells, CD45RO-negative and positively selected for CCR7, excluded terminally differentiated effector memory CD45RA+ cells. Profiling relied on immunoSEQ multiplex PCR, and the TCRdb table lists in-frame clones only, not all of them. The sample shows some 2.1 million clones, 90% to 95% of them seen only once. The specimen was naive CD8+ T cells from PBMCs. The receptor set was obtained from a man aged 18 to 30 in good health. Some clones in this sample may be carry-over from other donors' samples.

The chain has TRBV5-8 and TRBJ2-3; 10 bases are a match to TRBD2. The length of the CDR3 is 15 residues. Losses at the gene ends were 3 bases for V and 2 bases for J; bases not matched to a gene: 3. Germline assignment: CDR1 SGHTS and CDR2 YDEGEE. CDR3 sequence reads: CASSWGLANTDTQYF. CDR3 nucleotide sequence: TGTGCCAGCAGCTGGGGACTAGCGAACACAGATACGCAGTATTTT.

The chain employs TRBV13 and TRBJ1-1; D is perhaps TRBD1 (5 bases). Looked up from germline, CDR1 is PRHDT and CDR2 is FYEKMQ (reference sequence). The CDR3 spans 14 residues. Trimming removed 5 bases from V and 3 bases from J, with 13 bases in between. The CDR3 loop is CASSPRGRDTEAFF. In DNA, the CDR3 is TGTGCCAGCAGCCCAAGGGGCAGGGACACTGAAGCTTTCTTT.

The gene calls are TRBV19 and TRBJ2-7; D unclear. The CDR3 loop spans 13 amino acids. V was pared by 1 base and J by 6 bases, with 10 bases between. Germline CDR1 reads LNHDA; CDR2 reads SQIVND (reference sequence). The CDR3 reads CASSIVGISEQYF. In DNA, the CDR3 is TGTGCCAGTAGTATAGTAGGAATTTCCGAGCAGTACTTC.

This chain connects TRBV6-6 to TRBJ1-2, with unresolved D. V was shortened by 6 bases and J by 1 base, with 6 bases between the two germline ends. The CDR3 length is 12 residues. The germline gives CDR1 MNHNY, CDR2 SVGAGI (reference sequence). CDR3 loop: CASRPSNYGYTF. In DNA, the CDR3 is TGTGCCAGCAGGCCCAGTAACTATGGCTACACCTTC.

The chain couples TRBV9 to TRBJ1-5; no definite D call. The CDR3 spans 14 residues. Deletions cut 3 bases from V and 6 bases from J, with 13 bases between. Germline-derived CDR1 and CDR2 are SGDLS and YYNGEE. CDR3 DNA: TGTGCCAGCAGCGGGGGAAGGTTGTCTCAGCCCCAGCATTTT. It codes for CASSGGRLSQPQHF.

This chain uses TRBV7-2 with TRBJ2-1, with 11 bases that match TRBD2. The germline gives CDR1 SGHTA, CDR2 FQGNSA. Losses at the gene ends were 7 bases for V and 9 bases for J; bases not matched to a gene: 11. The CDR3 length is 15 residues. In DNA form, the CDR3 reads TGTGCCAGCACCCCCCTAGCGGGAGGACGAAGTGAGCAGTTCTTC. Amino acid sequence: CASTPLAGGRSEQFF.

The genes are TRBV7-9 and TRBJ2-1, with 16 bases matching TRBD2. The J segment lost 8 bases and the V segment lost 6 bases, leaving 4 bases of the junction unmatched. CDR3 length: 15 amino acids. The germline gives CDR1 SEHNR, CDR2 FQNEAQ (reference sequence). CDR3 sequence: CASSQGLAGGDEQFF. DNA of the CDR3: TGTGCCAGCAGTCAGGGACTAGCGGGAGGGGATGAGCAGTTCTTC.

This chain joins TRBV9 and TRBJ1-1; 10 bases agree with TRBD1. This CDR3 region has 16 residues. The J segment lost 5 bases and the V segment lost 3 bases, leaving 10 bases of the junction unmatched. CDR1 SGDLS and CDR2 YYNGEE come from the germline V gene. CDR3 DNA: TGTGCCAGCAGCGACCACAGCAGGACAGGGGGAACTGAAGCTTTCTTT. Translated: CASSDHSRTGGTEAFF. Based on the CDR3 plus reference TRBV9 and TRBJ1-1, the full variable domain is DSGVTQTPKHLITATGQRVTLRCSPRSGDLSVYWYQQSLDQGLQFLIQYYNGEERAKGNILERFSAQQFPDLHSELNLSSLELGDSALYFCASSDHSRTGGTEAFFGQGTRLTVV.

Note on this clone: This same CDR3 is encoded by further DNA sequences in the sample. The rearrangement joins TRBV7-3 to TRBJ2-3; maybe TRBD2 (6 bases). The CDR3 covers 15 residues. Germline CDR1 SGHTA, CDR2 FQGTGA. V lost 5 bases to trimming and J lost 0 bases, with 12 bases between them. The CDR3 region has the DNA TGTGCCAGCAGCCTCGGGACTGCTAGCACAGATACGCAGTATTTT. Residues: CASSLGTASTDTQYF.

A single count supports this clone. V gene TRBV7-9 combines with J gene TRBJ2-1, with TRBD1 matching over 7 bases. The V gene's germline CDR1 is SEHNR and CDR2 FQNEAQ (reference sequence). With V trimmed by 5 bases and J by 7 bases, 8 bases remained unmatched. The CDR3 runs 14 residues. The CDR3 reads CASSRRDSKNEQFF. CDR3 DNA: TGTGCCAGCAGCCGCCGGGACAGCAAAAATGAGCAGTTCTTC.

The V gene is TRBV27, the J gene TRBJ2-1, with 11 nucleotides matching TRBD2. J lost 2 bases, V lost 3 bases, and 18 bases had no gene match. The CDR3 has 21 residues. Germline CDR1 MNHEY, CDR2 SMNVEV (reference sequence). The CDR3 is CASSFQFGTSGPPGAYNEQFF. DNA of the CDR3: TGTGCCAGCAGTTTCCAATTCGGGACTAGCGGCCCACCTGGGGCCTACAATGAGCAGTTCTTC.

This rearrangement joins TRBV9 to TRBJ2-7; D is possibly TRBD2 (6 bases). V gave up 2 bases and J gave up 2 bases, with 14 bases separating them. The CDR3 consists of 15 residues. Germline values: CDR1 SGDLS, CDR2 YYNGEE. CDR3 nucleotide sequence: TGTGCCAGCAGCGTGGGGGGTGCGAGTCCCTACGAGCAGTACTTC. Translated, it gives CASSVGGASPYEQYF.

The rearrangement uses TRBV7-9 and TRBJ2-1; 9 bases are shared with TRBD1. Germline loops: CDR1 SEHNR, CDR2 FQNEAQ (reference sequence). CDR3 length: 16 residues. Trimming took 5 bases from V and 2 from J; bases not matched to a gene: 7. The CDR3 loop reads CASSPRDRATYNEQFF. DNA for the CDR3: TGTGCCAGCAGCCCACGGGACAGGGCAACCTACAATGAGCAGTTCTTC.

The chain has TRBV6-5 and TRBJ2-7; 7 nucleotides align to TRBD1. With 6 bases clipped from V and 0 bases from J, the junction kept 8 bases outside the gene matches. CDR3 length: 15 residues. The germline V gene has CDR1 MNHEY and CDR2 SVGAGI. The CDR3 region has the DNA TGTGCCAGCAGCCCCGGGACAGTCAGCTCCTACGAGCAGTACTTC. Translating it yields CASSPGTVSSYEQYF.

The rearrangement joins TRBV5-5 to TRBJ2-7, with TRBD2 as a possible D gene (6 bases). The length of the CDR3 is 14 residues. CDR1 SGHKS and CDR2 YYEKEE come from the germline V gene (reference sequence). V lost 5 bases, J lost 3 bases, and 15 bases lay in between. CDR3 region: CASRMGLEIYEQYF. The CDR3 nucleotides are TGTGCCAGCAGAATGGGACTCGAGATCTACGAGCAGTACTTC.

This chain links TRBV6-4 with TRBJ2-1, with 11 nucleotides matching TRBD2. Germline lookup yields CDR1 MRHNA and CDR2 SNTAGT. The CDR3 has 15 residues. V shed 6 bases, J shed 7 bases, and the junction held 8 bases outside the gene matches. The CDR3 DNA reads as TGTGCCAGCAGCGCACTAGCGGGAGTGACAAATGAGCAGTTCTTC. It specifies CASSALAGVTNEQFF.

The chain employs TRBV7-9 and TRBJ2-7; 8 bases agree with TRBD2. This CDR3 comprises 15 residues. With 4 bases clipped from V and 0 bases from J, the junction kept 5 bases outside the gene matches. Germline CDR1 reads SEHNR; CDR2 reads FQNEAQ (reference sequence). In DNA form, the CDR3 reads TGTGCCAGCAGCTCAACCGGGACTAGCTCCTACGAGCAGTACTTC. Translated, it gives CASSSTGTSSYEQYF.

The chain recombines TRBV9 with TRBJ2-3, with D hard to call. Looked up from germline, CDR1 is SGDLS and CDR2 is YYNGEE. The CDR3 loop spans 16 amino acids. V shed 2 bases and J shed 0 bases, with 13 bases lying between them. The CDR3 coding sequence is TGTGCCAGCAGCGTGAGTACAACCACTAGCACAGATACGCAGTATTTT. It is translated as CASSVSTTTSTDTQYF.

The chain joins TRBV15 to TRBJ2-7; D is uncertain. Trimming removed 3 bases at V and 3 bases at J, with 15 bases between. The CDR3 has 15 residues. Germline values: CDR1 LNHNV, CDR2 YYDKDF (reference sequence). CDR3 DNA: TGTGCCACCAGCAGCCCTAGGCAGGCCCACTACGAGCAGTACTTC. This sequence encodes CATSSPRQAHYEQYF. Full variable domain (remainder filled in from reference TRBV15 and TRBJ2-7): DAMVIQNPRYQVTQFGKPVTLSCSQTLNHNVMYWYQQKSSQAPKLLFHYYDKDFNNEADTPDNFQSRRPNTSFCFLDIRSPGLGDTAMYLCATSSPRQAHYEQYFGPGTRLTVT.

The V and J genes are TRBV15 and TRBJ2-2; TRBD2 agrees at 11 bases. CDR3 length equals 19 residues. The germline V gene has CDR1 LNHNV and CDR2 YYDKDF (reference sequence). The V and J ends lost 0 bases and 2 bases, in that order; junction bases with no gene match: 8. In nucleotides, the CDR3 is TGTGCCACCAGCAGAGAGGGTAGCGGGAGGGCCTTTAACACCGGGGAGCTGTTTTTT. Its protein is CATSREGSGRAFNTGELFF.

The CDR3 nucleotides read TGCGCCAGCAGCCATAGGACAGGGATCAACAATCAGCCCCAGCATTTT. This codes for CASSHRTGINNQPQHF. This chain connects TRBV4-1 to TRBJ1-5, with 8 bases lining up with TRBD1. The CDR3 is made up of 16 amino acids. In germline, CDR1 is MGHRA, CDR2 YSYEKL. The junction had 7 bases not matched to a gene; V was cut back by 3 bases and J by 3 bases.

This sequence joins TRBV5-5 and TRBJ2-1; 8 nucleotides line up with TRBD1. CDR1 is SGHKS and CDR2 is YYEKEE in the germline V gene (reference sequence). V was clipped by 4 bases and J by 7 bases; unmatched bases: 19. This CDR3 contains 18 residues. CDR3 residues: CASSPGYTGTGPFNEQFF. CDR3 nucleotide sequence: TGTGCCAGCAGCCCCGGTTATACCGGGACAGGCCCTTTTAATGAGCAGTTCTTC.

This chain joins TRBV7-9 and TRBJ2-7; D perhaps matches TRBD2 (5 bases). The CDR3 runs to 14 residues. Per the germline V gene, CDR1 is SEHNR and CDR2 is FQNEAQ (reference sequence). V lost 3 bases to trimming and J lost 3 bases, with 12 bases between them. The CDR3 reads CASSFEAGYYEQYF. The CDR3 bases are TGTGCCAGCAGCTTCGAGGCGGGTTACTACGAGCAGTACTTC.

The V gene is TRBV29-1, the J gene TRBJ2-7; a weak D match, TRBD2 (6 bases). This CDR3 is built from 14 residues. The V gene lost 6 bases and the J gene lost 6 bases, with 21 bases spanning the gap. Germline V gene data show CDR1 as SQVTM and CDR2 as ANQGSEA. CDR3 in DNA: TGCAGCGTCTCCCGAACGGGCGGGGTTCTCGAGCAGTACTTC. The encoded protein is CSVSRTGGVLEQYF.

The J gene is TRBJ2-2, the V gene TRBV28, with D perhaps matching TRBD1 (6 bases). CDR1 is MDHEN, CDR2 SYDVKM, per germline. This CDR3 is 14 amino acids long. With 3 bases removed from V and 7 bases from J, the gap between germline ends came to 12 bases. This CDR3 is CASSFDRFVGELFF. As DNA, the CDR3 is TGTGCCAGCAGTTTCGACAGGTTCGTCGGGGAGCTGTTTTTT.

The chain recombines TRBV18 with TRBJ1-1; a weak D match, TRBD1 (5 bases). CDR1 and CDR2 (germline): KGHSH, LQKENI. The CDR3 covers 14 residues. The V end was cut by 7 bases, the J end by 4 bases, with 16 bases between. The CDR3 spells CASCLGGGPTEAFF. DNA of the CDR3: TGTGCCAGCTGCCTCGGGGGAGGACCCACTGAAGCTTTCTTT.

The chain links TRBV5-6 to TRBJ2-2; D remains ambiguous. V was pared by 4 bases and J by 7 bases, with 8 bases between. CDR3 size: 12 residues. Germline CDR1 is SGHDT and CDR2 is YYEEEE. The CDR3: CASSPGRGELFF. DNA for the CDR3: TGTGCCAGCAGCCCCGGTCGCGGGGAGCTGTTTTTT.